This T cell receptor (beta chain) was sequenced for a study of T-cell memory formation after mild COVID-19. The table lists this clonotype with a few counts. V lost 2 bases and J 2 bases, leaving 10 bases between the germline ends. This CDR3 is 15 amino acids long. Germline loops: CDR1 KGHSH, CDR2 LQKENI. TCRdb re-called the 5' RACE reads through MiXCR, storing one row per CDR3 protein. The sample yields under 250,000 distinct CDR3 sequences, around 25% seen once. This TCR derives from an adult woman who had mild COVID-19 (a few samples of this study predate the infection). Cell type and time point are not known. Sequenced: PBMCs or a T cell subset sorted from them (not recorded which). The chain recombines TRBV18 with TRBJ2-1; D is ambiguous. Here the CDR3 DNA reads TGTGCCAGCTCACCAACCACTGCAGCCTACAATGAGCAGTTCTTC. The encoded protein is CASSPTTAAYNEQFF. Looking up the rest from reference TRBV18 and TRBJ2-1 gives the full variable domain: NAGVMQNPRHLVRRRGQEARLRCSPMKGHSHVYWYRQLPEEGLKFMVYLQKENIIDESGMPKERFSAEFPKEGPSILRIQQVVRGDSAAYFCASSPTTAAYNEQFFGPGTRLTVL.